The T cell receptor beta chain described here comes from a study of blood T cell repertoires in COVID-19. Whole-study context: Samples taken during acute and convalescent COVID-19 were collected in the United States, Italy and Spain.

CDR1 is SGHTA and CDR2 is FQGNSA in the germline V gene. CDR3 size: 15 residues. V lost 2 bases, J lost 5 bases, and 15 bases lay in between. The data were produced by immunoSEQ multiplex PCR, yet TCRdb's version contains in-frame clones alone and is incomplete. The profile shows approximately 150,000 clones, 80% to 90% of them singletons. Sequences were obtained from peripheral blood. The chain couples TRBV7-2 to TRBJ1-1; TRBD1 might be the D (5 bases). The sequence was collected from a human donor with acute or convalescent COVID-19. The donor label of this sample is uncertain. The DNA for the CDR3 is TGTGCCAGCAGCTTATGGGGGGGTATGGCAACTGAAGCTTTCTTT. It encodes CASSLWGGMATEAFF.